Each of the 30 T cell receptor beta chains below was sequenced from the same sample in a study of cytomegalovirus exposure and HLA in healthy donors. Using immunoSEQ multiplex PCR, the repertoire was profiled, and TCRdb retains in-frame clones only, with some absent. The profile shows roughly 60,000 clones, 85% to 95% of them singletons. The specimen was PBMCs. The source of these receptors is a man younger than 30 in good health and CMV-seronegative.

The chain joins TRBV9 to TRBJ2-7; D perhaps matches TRBD2 (6 bases). CDR3 length: 16 amino acids. CDR1 is SGDLS, CDR2 YYNGEE, per germline. V was trimmed by 0 bases and J by 0 bases, leaving 13 bases between them. This chain's CDR3 is CASSVAPGLSSYEQYF. The CDR3 bases are TGTGCCAGCAGCGTAGCTCCGGGACTCAGCTCCTACGAGCAGTACTTC.

The chain joins TRBV5-4 to TRBJ2-1, with 12 bases lining up with TRBD1. This CDR3 has 18 residues. V trimming: 4 bases; J trimming: 0 bases; junction bases outside the gene matches: 8. Germline values: CDR1 SGHNT, CDR2 YYREEE (reference sequence). CDR3 bases: TGTGCCAGCAGCCTAGGGACAGGGGGCATCCCCTCCTACAATGAGCAGTTCTTC. This sequence encodes CASSLGTGGIPSYNEQFF.

This chain joins TRBV5-1 and TRBJ1-5; D is undetermined. The CDR3 extends over 17 amino acids. Trimming took off 0 bases at V and 7 bases at J, with 20 bases between the two ends. The germline CDR1 and CDR2 sequences are SGHRS and YFSETQ. The chain's CDR3 is CASSLELVGPGGQPQHF. The CDR3 nucleotides read TGCGCCAGCAGCTTGGAACTTGTCGGGCCAGGAGGCCAGCCCCAGCATTTT.

The chain couples TRBV7-7 to TRBJ2-2; the D gene is possibly TRBD1 (6 bases). The CDR3 length is 15 residues. V was shortened by 1 base and J by 1 base, with 7 bases between the two germline ends. The germline gives CDR1 SSHAT, CDR2 FNYEAQ (reference sequence). The CDR3 DNA follows: TGTGCCAGCAGCTTAGGGACAGAGAACACCGGGGAGCTGTTTTTT. Amino acid sequence: CASSLGTENTGELFF.

V usage is TRBV29-1 and J usage is TRBJ1-1; 7 nucleotides match TRBD1. V lost 6 bases, J lost 0 bases, and 7 bases stayed unmatched. From germline, CDR1 is SQVTM and CDR2 ANQGSEA. This CDR3 is built from 14 residues. Written as DNA, the CDR3 is TGCAGCGTCCGGGACAGTTTCATGAACACTGAAGCTTTCTTT. Amino acids: CSVRDSFMNTEAFF.

The V and J genes are TRBV15 and TRBJ2-2; no firm D call. The CDR3 has 12 residues. CDR1 and CDR2 (germline): LNHNV, YYDKDF (reference sequence). V shed 2 bases and J shed 8 bases, with 6 bases lying between them. Here the CDR3 reads CATSRRAGELFF. The CDR3, as DNA: TGTGCCACCAGCAGACGTGCGGGGGAGCTGTTTTTT.

The rearrangement uses TRBV19 and TRBJ2-5, with 8 bases lining up with TRBD2. V lost 3 bases and J lost 1; bases outside the gene matches: 7. The CDR3 length is 16 residues. The germline V gene has CDR1 LNHDA and CDR2 SQIVND (reference sequence). CDR3 in amino acids: CASSMGTRGSQETQYF. The CDR3 DNA follows: TGTGCCAGTAGTATGGGGACTAGAGGGAGCCAAGAGACCCAGTACTTC.

The rearrangement links TRBV27 to TRBJ1-5, with D perhaps TRBD1 (6 bases). This CDR3 is built from 15 residues. Germline lookup yields CDR1 MNHEY and CDR2 SMNVEV (reference sequence). Deletions cut 0 bases from V and 11 bases from J, with 17 bases between. For the CDR3, the DNA is TGTGCCAGCAGTTTATCGGGACACGGTCTGGGGGCCCAGCATTTT. Amino acid sequence: CASSLSGHGLGAQHF.

The V call is TRBV5-1, the J call TRBJ2-1; weak D call: TRBD2 (6 bases). Germline V gives CDR1 SGHRS, CDR2 YFSETQ. Trimming cost V 0 bases and J 5 bases, with 12 bases left between them. The CDR3 consists of 15 residues. CDR3 in DNA: TGCGCCAGCAGCTTGGTAGCGGACACCGACAATGAGCAGTTCTTC. Translating it yields CASSLVADTDNEQFF. Complete variable domain (other parts from reference TRBV5-1 and TRBJ2-1): KAGVTQTPRYLIKTRGQQVTLSCSPISGHRSVSWYQQTPGQGLQFLFEYFSETQRNKGNFPGRFSGRQFSNSRSEMNVSTLELGDSALYLCASSLVADTDNEQFFGPGTRLTVL.

This chain connects TRBV29-1 to TRBJ1-1; TRBD1 aligns across 9 bases. The CDR3 length is 15 residues. CDR1 and CDR2 from the germline V gene are SQVTM and ANQGSEA. J lost 4 bases, V lost 6 bases, and 12 bases had no gene match. CDR3 protein: CSVSTGGAGITEAFF. Here the CDR3 DNA reads TGCAGCGTGTCTACAGGGGGCGCAGGAATCACTGAAGCTTTCTTT.

The rearrangement links TRBV5-4 to TRBJ2-5, with D perhaps TRBD2 (5 bases). Deletions cut 3 bases from V and 2 bases from J, with 14 bases between. Germline loops: CDR1 SGHNT, CDR2 YYREEE (reference sequence). The CDR3 consists of 15 residues. The chain's CDR3 is CASSSGQPGQETQYF. CDR3 coding DNA: TGTGCCAGCAGCTCGGGCCAACCGGGGCAAGAGACCCAGTACTTC.

The chain joins TRBV19 to TRBJ2-2, with a possible D match to TRBD1 (6 bases). Germline CDR1 LNHDA, CDR2 SQIVND (reference sequence). Trimming removed 7 bases at V and 5 bases at J, with 17 bases between. The CDR3 extends over 15 amino acids. The CDR3 sequence: CASTVRGQGTGELFF. The CDR3 bases are TGTGCCAGTACGGTCAGGGGACAAGGGACCGGGGAGCTGTTTTTT.

This chain joins TRBV6-5 and TRBJ2-1; the match to TRBD1 covers 10 bases. The V gene's germline CDR1 is MNHEY and CDR2 SVGAGI. CDR3 length: 15 residues. V gave up 4 bases and J gave up 2 bases; unmatched junction bases: 2. CDR3 in amino acids: CASSSGTGAYNEQFF. As DNA, the CDR3 is TGTGCCAGCAGTTCCGGGACAGGGGCCTACAATGAGCAGTTCTTC.

This clone was seen once. V is TRBV18 and J is TRBJ2-7, with TRBD1 matching over 9 bases. V gave up 6 bases and J gave up 0 bases; unmatched junction bases: 12. This CDR3 is built from 17 residues. CDR1 and CDR2 from the germline V gene are KGHSH and LQKENI. In DNA, the CDR3 is TGTGCCAGCTCCCTAGCTTGGGGACAGGGAGGCTCCTACGAGCAGTACTTC. It translates to CASSLAWGQGGSYEQYF.

This sequence joins TRBV18 and TRBJ1-1, with D tentatively TRBD1 (5 bases). The germline V and J ends were trimmed by 2 bases and 1 base, with 8 bases remaining between them. Germline V gene lookup returns CDR1 KGHSH and CDR2 LQKENI. CDR3 size: 14 residues. The CDR3 sequence: CASSPSGGNTEAFF. The CDR3 nucleotides read TGTGCCAGCTCACCATCCGGGGGGAACACTGAAGCTTTCTTT.

This clone has only one observation. This chain links TRBV4-2 with TRBJ2-6, with 7 bases identical to TRBD1. The germline CDR1 and CDR2 sequences are LGHNA and YNFKEQ. V gave up 3 bases and J gave up 1 base; unmatched junction bases: 9. This CDR3 is built from 18 residues. CDR3 region: CASSQFGQVESGANVLTF. CDR3 DNA sequence: TGTGCCAGCAGCCAGTTCGGACAGGTGGAGTCTGGGGCCAACGTCCTGACTTTC.

The chain joins TRBV6-6 to TRBJ2-5; D is undetermined. Germline-derived CDR1 and CDR2 are MNHNY and SVGAGI (reference sequence). The CDR3 totals 11 residues. Trimming stripped 3 bases from V and 5 bases from J, with 4 bases between. The CDR3 is CASSYSETQYF. In DNA form, the CDR3 reads TGTGCCAGCAGTTATAGTGAGACCCAGTACTTC.

This clone was counted once. The chain carries TRBV19 and TRBJ2-7; D not resolved. The CDR3 is 12 amino acids. The germline V gene has CDR1 LNHDA and CDR2 SQIVND (reference sequence). Trimming stripped 8 bases from V and 0 bases from J, with 8 bases between. DNA for the CDR3: TGTGCCAGTGAGGTTAACTCCTACGAGCAGTACTTC. It translates to CASEVNSYEQYF.

The DNA for the CDR3 is TGTGCCAGCAGGATCGGACAGCTCGATCAGCCCCAGCATTTT. The encoded protein is CASRIGQLDQPQHF. J is TRBJ1-5 and V is TRBV2; the D gene is possibly TRBD1 (6 bases). Between the trimmed V and J ends, which lost 6 bases and 5 bases, there was a span of 14 bases. The germline V gene encodes CDR1 SNHLY and CDR2 FYNNEI. The CDR3 is 14 residues long.

The chain combines TRBV5-5 with TRBJ2-1, with D perhaps matching TRBD2 (5 bases). CDR3 size: 15 residues. Germline V lookup: CDR1 SGHKS, CDR2 YYEKEE (reference sequence). V lost 0 bases to trimming and J lost 10 bases, with 17 bases between them. The CDR3 here is CASSLGGGLPGEQFF. The DNA of the CDR3 is TGTGCCAGCAGCTTGGGCGGCGGGCTCCCGGGGGAGCAGTTCTTC. The entire variable domain, with the rest obtained from reference TRBV5-5 and TRBJ2-1, is as follows: DAGVTQSPTHLIKTRGQQVTLRCSPISGHKSVSWYQQVLGQGPQFIFQYYEKEERGRGNFPDRFSARQFPNYSSELNVNALLLGDSALYLCASSLGGGLPGEQFFGPGTRLTVL.

This chain connects TRBV6-5 to TRBJ2-3; no firm D call. CDR3 length: 14 amino acids. V was pared by 7 bases and J by 0 bases, with 11 bases between. From germline, CDR1 is MNHEY and CDR2 SVGAGI. The CDR3 loop reads CASTRSSSTDTQYF. In DNA, the CDR3 is TGTGCCAGCACCAGATCCTCTAGCACAGATACGCAGTATTTT.

The chain recombines TRBV15 with TRBJ1-4; no definite D call. CDR1 is LNHNV, CDR2 YYDKDF, per germline (reference sequence). The CDR3 consists of 13 residues. V gave up 4 bases and J gave up 4 bases, with 7 bases separating them. Here the CDR3 reads CATSTRINEKLFF. The CDR3, as DNA: TGTGCCACCAGCACGAGAATTAATGAAAAACTGTTTTTT.

V gene TRBV4-3 combines with J gene TRBJ2-3; D not resolved. The CDR3 runs to 15 residues. CDR1 LGHNA and CDR2 YSLEER come from the germline V gene. Trimming took 3 bases from V and 4 from J, leaving 14 bases between them. Here the CDR3 reads CASSHQAQFPDTQYF. For the CDR3, the DNA is TGCGCCAGCAGCCATCAGGCCCAGTTTCCAGATACGCAGTATTTT.

The rearrangement uses TRBV2 and TRBJ2-1; TRBD2 might be the D (6 bases). This CDR3 has 15 amino acids. Trimming took 8 bases from V and 6 from J, leaving 20 bases between them. Germline V gene sequence: CDR1 SNHLY, CDR2 FYNNEI. CDR3: CASEKRDSSANEQFF. The CDR3 DNA sequence: TGTGCCAGCGAGAAGAGGGACTCGAGTGCCAATGAGCAGTTCTTC.

The chain has TRBV2 and TRBJ1-5; D is possibly TRBD1 (5 bases). The CDR3 consists of 14 residues. Germline V gives CDR1 SNHLY, CDR2 FYNNEI. Trimming took off 3 bases at V and 5 bases at J, with 11 bases between the two ends. The DNA for the CDR3 is TGTGCCAGCAGTGAGAGACAGACCTATCAGCCCCAGCATTTT. Translation: CASSERQTYQPQHF.

V is TRBV5-1 and J is TRBJ1-1, with D possibly matching TRBD1 (6 bases). Germline V lookup: CDR1 SGHRS, CDR2 YFSETQ. CDR3 length equals 17 residues. V was clipped by 6 bases and J by 6 bases, with 27 bases between them. The CDR3 region is CASTHGGSLKGIAEAFF. Written as DNA, the CDR3 is TGCGCCAGCACCCATGGGGGCAGCCTTAAGGGAATAGCTGAAGCTTTCTTT.

V and J are TRBV15 and TRBJ1-1; weak D call: TRBD1 (6 bases). Trimming removed 5 bases from V and 5 bases from J, with 15 bases in between. Germline V lookup: CDR1 LNHNV, CDR2 YYDKDF (reference sequence). The CDR3 sequence is 14 residues long. The CDR3 reads CATSANTGSTEAFF. CDR3 sequence (DNA): TGTGCCACCAGCGCAAATACAGGGTCAACTGAAGCTTTCTTT.

This chain joins TRBV27 and TRBJ1-2, with D hard to call. V lost 4 bases to trimming and J lost 1 base, with 13 bases between them. This CDR3 has 15 residues. CDR1 is MNHEY and CDR2 is SMNVEV in the germline V gene (reference sequence). The CDR3 is CASSSLSVGNYGYTF. As DNA, the CDR3 is TGTGCCAGCAGTTCTTTGAGCGTGGGTAACTATGGCTACACCTTC.

The genes are TRBV19 and TRBJ1-1; D is uncertain. Looked up from germline, CDR1 is LNHDA and CDR2 is SQIVND (reference sequence). CDR3 length: 13 residues. Trimming removed 4 bases from V and 0 bases from J, with 6 bases in between. For the CDR3, the DNA is TGTGCCAGTAGTAATCGTGTGAACACTGAAGCTTTCTTT. It yields the protein CASSNRVNTEAFF.

The table lists this clone with a count of one. The chain has TRBV29-1 and TRBJ2-7, with 10 bases that match TRBD2. The germline V gene encodes CDR1 SQVTM and CDR2 ANQGSEA. Trimming took 5 bases from V and 3 from J; bases not matched to a gene: 4. The CDR3 sequence is 13 residues long. DNA of the CDR3: TGCAGCGTTTGTCCTAGCGGGAGCTACGAGCAGTACTTC. Amino acids: CSVCPSGSYEQYF.